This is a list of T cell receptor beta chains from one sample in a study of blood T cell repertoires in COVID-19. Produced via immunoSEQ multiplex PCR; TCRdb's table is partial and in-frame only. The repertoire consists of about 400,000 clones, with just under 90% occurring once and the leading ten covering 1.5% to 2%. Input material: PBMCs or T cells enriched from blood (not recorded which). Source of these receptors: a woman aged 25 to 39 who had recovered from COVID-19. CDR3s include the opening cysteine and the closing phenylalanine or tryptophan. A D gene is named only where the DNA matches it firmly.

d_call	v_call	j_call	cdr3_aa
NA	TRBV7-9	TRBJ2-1	CASSPGILVDEQFF
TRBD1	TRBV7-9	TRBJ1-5	CASSPGTALSNQPQHF
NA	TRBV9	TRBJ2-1	CASSPWESGTNEQFF
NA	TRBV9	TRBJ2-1	CASSVAGRTSGNEQFF
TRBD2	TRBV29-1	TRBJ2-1	CSVTSGKSSYNEQFF
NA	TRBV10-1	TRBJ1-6	CASGGKDNSPLHF
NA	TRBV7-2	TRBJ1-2	CASSLGPTYGYTF
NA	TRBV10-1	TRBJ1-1	CASSESTANTEAFF
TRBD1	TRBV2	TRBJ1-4	CASSDINLTGYKEKLFF
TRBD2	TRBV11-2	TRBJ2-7	CASSPSGVAGRYDEQYF
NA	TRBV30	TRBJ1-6	CAWSSGRMGNSPLHF
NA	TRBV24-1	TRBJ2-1	CATSDRGNEQFF
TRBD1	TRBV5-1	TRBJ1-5	CASSPGTGDQPQHF
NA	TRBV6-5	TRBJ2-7	CASSYSMGGKGYF
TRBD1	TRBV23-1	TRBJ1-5	CASSQRTGGANQPQHF
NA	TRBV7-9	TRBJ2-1	CASRNTGEQFF
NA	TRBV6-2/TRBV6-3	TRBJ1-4	CASSRSEKLFF
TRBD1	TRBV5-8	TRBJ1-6	CASSLEDRGPLESLHF
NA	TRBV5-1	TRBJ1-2	CASSPDLVAGKYGYTF
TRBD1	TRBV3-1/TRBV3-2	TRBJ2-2	CASSQGDSANTGELFF
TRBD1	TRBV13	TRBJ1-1	CASSLQGFAFF
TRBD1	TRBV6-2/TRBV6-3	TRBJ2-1	CASSSPGQGLNEQFF
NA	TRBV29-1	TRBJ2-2	CSVGAANTGELFF
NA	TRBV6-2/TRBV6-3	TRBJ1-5	CASSYEVSKNQPQHF
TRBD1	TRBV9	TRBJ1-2	CASSALQGAGDYGYTF
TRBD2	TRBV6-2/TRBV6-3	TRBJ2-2	CASSGPGTSKTGELFF
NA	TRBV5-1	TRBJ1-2	CASSPRDGRYGYTF
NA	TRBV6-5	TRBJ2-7	CASSRGSYEQYF
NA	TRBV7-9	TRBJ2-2	CASSPPPGWGTGELFF
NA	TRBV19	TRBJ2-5	CASSVQGRETQYF
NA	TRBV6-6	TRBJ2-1	CASSYVGQLNNEQFF
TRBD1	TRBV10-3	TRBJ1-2	CAIKGQVGYTF
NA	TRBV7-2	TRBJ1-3	CASSLAADSGNTIYF
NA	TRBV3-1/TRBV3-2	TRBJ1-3	CASSQGSSGNTIYF
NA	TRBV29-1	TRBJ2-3	CSVARETDTQYF
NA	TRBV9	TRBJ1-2	CASSGRDILYYGYTF
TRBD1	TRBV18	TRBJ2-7	CASSPRTGSSYEQYF
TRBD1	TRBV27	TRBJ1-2	CASSLSWAGGVMSYGYTF
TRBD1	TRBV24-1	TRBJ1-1	CATSRTGAGGTEAFF
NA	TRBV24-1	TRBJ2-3	CATSDSGVDTQYF
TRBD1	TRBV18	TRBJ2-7	CASATVTGGSGEQYF
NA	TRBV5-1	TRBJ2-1	CASSPDSSYNEQFF
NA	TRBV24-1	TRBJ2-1	CATSGFSYNEQFF
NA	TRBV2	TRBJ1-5	CASSESFGSNQPQHF
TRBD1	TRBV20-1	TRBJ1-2	CSAVDRDGYTF
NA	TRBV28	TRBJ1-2	CASSLPFGVSNYGYTF
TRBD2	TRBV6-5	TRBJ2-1	CASSYKGLAGNEQFF
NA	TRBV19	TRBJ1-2	CASSIMRGLNYGYTF
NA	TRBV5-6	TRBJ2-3	CASTPGGRGWTDTQYF
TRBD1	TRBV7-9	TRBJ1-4	CASSIGTGSEKLFF
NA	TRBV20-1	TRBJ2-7	CSVGRPYEQYF